The rows below give T cell receptor beta chains drawn from one sample of a study of CD8 T cells in Susac syndrome. Each CDR3 protein gets one entry after TCRdb re-called the immunoSEQ multiplex PCR reads with MiXCR. The sample includes roughly 130,000 distinct CDR3 sequences, roughly 96% of them seen just once. Sequencing was performed on CD4+ T cells from PBMCs. These receptor sequences come from a human donor in good health. The CDR3 runs from the conserved cysteine through the conserved F or W. D genes are given only for firm matches. Clone sizes are given selectively: once, few, many, or a class where the clone is expanded.

d_call	clone_size	v_call	j_call	cdr3_nt	cdr3_aa
TRBD2	.	TRBV5-8	TRBJ2-4	TGTGCCAGCAGCTGGGAGGGGGCCAAAAACATTCAGTACTTC	CASSWEGAKNIQYF
TRBD2	.	TRBV7-2	TRBJ2-2	TGTGCCAGCAGCTTCAGAGTAGCGGGAGGTATCGGCACCGGGGAGCTGTTTTTT	CASSFRVAGGIGTGELFF
.	.	TRBV7-2	TRBJ2-7	TGTGCCAGCAGCACGGCGGGACATTCCTACGAGCAGTACTTC	CASSTAGHSYEQYF
.	.	TRBV6-6	TRBJ1-1	TGTGCCAGCAGTCCCCAACAGTATGAAGCTTTCTTT	CASSPQQYEAFF
.	.	TRBV9	TRBJ1-5	TGTGCCAGCAGCGTAAGGGAGAGCAATCAGCCCCAGCATTTT	CASSVRESNQPQHF
TRBD1	.	TRBV5-1	TRBJ2-7	TGCGCCAGCAGCCGGACAGGGCGACACTCCTACGAGCAGTACTTC	CASSRTGRHSYEQYF
.	.	TRBV20-1	TRBJ2-7	TGCAGGGCTAGAAGCTACGAGCAGTACTTC	CRARSYEQYF
.	.	TRBV6-6	TRBJ2-7	TGTGCCAGCAGCCCCGCGTTAACCGCCTACGAGCAGTACTTC	CASSPALTAYEQYF
TRBD1	.	TRBV5-1	TRBJ2-7	TGCGCCAGCAGCCCCTCTGGGACAGGGGTGAACGAGCAGTACTTC	CASSPSGTGVNEQYF
.	.	TRBV6-1	TRBJ2-6	TGTGCCAGCAGTGTAAACACCGGGTCTGGGGCCAACGTCCTGACTTTC	CASSVNTGSGANVLTF
TRBD2	once	TRBV11-2	TRBJ2-1	TGTGCCAGCAGCGGTGGGTCGACTAGCGGGAGTGCTAGTGAGCAGTTCTTC	CASSGGSTSGSASEQFF
.	.	TRBV3-1	TRBJ2-2	TGTGCCAGCAGCCAAGATCCCGGCGCGTCGGCCACCGGGGAGCTGTTTTTT	CASSQDPGASATGELFF
TRBD2	.	TRBV19	TRBJ2-5	TGTGCCAGTAGTATGTTTCGAGCGGGAGAGGTCGAGACCCAGTACTTC	CASSMFRAGEVETQYF
.	.	TRBV19	TRBJ2-2	TGTGCCACCCTAGGCGGGGCCGGGGAGCTGTTTTTT	CATLGGAGELFF
TRBD1	.	TRBV29-1	TRBJ1-5	TGCAGCGTTCGGGACAGGGACCAGCCCCAGCATTTT	CSVRDRDQPQHF
.	.	TRBV3-1	TRBJ1-1	TGTGCCAGCAGCCAAAACGGACAGCGGAACACTGAAGCTTTCTTT	CASSQNGQRNTEAFF
TRBD2	.	TRBV5-4	TRBJ2-5	TGTGCCAGCAGCCGGGGACTAGCGTTTAGGGGCGAGACCCAGTACTTC	CASSRGLAFRGETQYF
TRBD1	.	TRBV3-1	TRBJ2-2	TGTGCCAGCAGGCTAACAGGGGACACCGGGGAGCTGTTTTTT	CASRLTGDTGELFF
.	.	TRBV7-2	TRBJ1-1	TGTGCCAGCAGCTTCGCGAGGAACACTGAAGCTTTCTTT	CASSFARNTEAFF
TRBD1	.	TRBV3-1	TRBJ2-5	TGTGCCAGCAGCCTCGACAGGGGAGGCCAAGAGACCCAGTACTTC	CASSLDRGGQETQYF
.	.	TRBV30	TRBJ1-5	TGTGCCTGGAGTGTACAACCCCGTCATGCTTATCAGCCCCAGCATTTT	CAWSVQPRHAYQPQHF
.	.	TRBV3-1	TRBJ2-7	TGTGCCAGCAGCCAAGACGGCTCCAGGACCTACGAGCAGTACTTC	CASSQDGSRTYEQYF
TRBD2	once	TRBV30	TRBJ2-5	TGTGCCTGGAGGGCTAGCGGGAGATCAGAGACCCAGTACTTC	CAWRASGRSETQYF
.	.	TRBV2	TRBJ1-4	TGTGCCAGCAGTCCAGCTAATGAAAAACTGTTTTTT	CASSPANEKLFF
.	once	TRBV9	TRBJ2-7	TGTGCCAGCAGCCCCCATGGCGGCACTCTTTACGAGCAGTACTTC	CASSPHGGTLYEQYF
.	.	TRBV29-1	TRBJ1-1	TGCAGCGTTGAACAGCTTTTAAACACTGAAGCTTTCTTT	CSVEQLLNTEAFF
.	.	TRBV6-2/TRBV6-3	TRBJ1-1	TGTGCCAGCAACCAACTAACGGCGTTCGGTGAAGCTTTCTTT	CASNQLTAFGEAFF
.	.	TRBV12-3/TRBV12-4	TRBJ2-5	TGTGCCAGCAGGAGACAGGGAGGGGGCGAGACCCAGTACTTC	CASRRQGGGETQYF
.	.	TRBV29-1	TRBJ2-2	TGCAGCGTTGTTTTGTCGACGCCGAACACCGGGGAGCTGTTTTTT	CSVVLSTPNTGELFF